This TCR beta chain was profiled in a study of T-cell reconstitution after alpha-beta-depleted transplantation in children. Overall study results and limits: By about two months after transplant, alpha-beta T cells reportedly arose from several hundred graft clones that had expanded. TCRbeta diversity was high at day 60 in some patients (a result of surviving recipient T cells and thymic progenitors). Newly produced T cells mostly accounted for T-cell counts and diversity one year post-transplant.

From germline, CDR1 is KGHSH and CDR2 LQKENI. V was pared by 3 bases and J by 4 bases, with 12 bases between. The CDR3 contains 14 residues. Using unique molecular identifiers, the investigators prepared the TCRbeta library. TCRdb re-called the PCR reads through MiXCR, storing one row per CDR3 protein. The sample carries around 670,000 distinct CDR3 sequences, less than 15% recorded once. This clonotype was seen ten or more times. The antigen remains unidentified. The sample consisted of PBMCs, taken before TCRalphabeta/CD19-depleted stem cell transplant. This receptor was identified in a girl aged 2-10 years with congenital amegakaryocytic thrombocytopenia, due to receive a stem cell transplant. The chain links TRBV18 to TRBJ1-1; no firm D call. The CDR3 region has the DNA TGTGCCAGCTCACCGGAATTCGAAGGCACTGAAGCTTTCTTT. As protein: CASSPEFEGTEAFF.